This record looks at one T cell receptor (beta chain) sequence and its context. V dropped 2 bases and J dropped 3 bases, with 11 bases sitting between them. The CDR3 covers 15 residues. Germline V CDR1 and CDR2: ENHRY, SYGVKD. Authors' analysis steps: Counts of nucleated cells, estimated from reference gene primer amplification, were obtained. Assay used: immunoSEQ multiplex PCR; TCRdb lists only in-frame clones, some missing. Clone size and the V and J calls come from that table; the DNA yielded D and trimming. The sample yields roughly 330,000 clones, more than 70% seen once. This entry belongs to a study of blood T cell repertoires in COVID-19. Looking at the study overall: PBMCs, B-cell-depleted T cells, or T cells provided the cDNA or gDNA that made up the material.

The chain uses TRBV10-3 and TRBJ2-1; D not resolved. The source of this sequence is a man between 18 and 35 years old who had recovered from COVID-19. Sequencing was done on a sample of peripheral blood. CDR3 in amino acids: CAISEEEIFYNEQFF. CDR3 coding DNA: TGTGCCATCAGTGAGGAGGAGATATTCTACAATGAGCAGTTCTTC.